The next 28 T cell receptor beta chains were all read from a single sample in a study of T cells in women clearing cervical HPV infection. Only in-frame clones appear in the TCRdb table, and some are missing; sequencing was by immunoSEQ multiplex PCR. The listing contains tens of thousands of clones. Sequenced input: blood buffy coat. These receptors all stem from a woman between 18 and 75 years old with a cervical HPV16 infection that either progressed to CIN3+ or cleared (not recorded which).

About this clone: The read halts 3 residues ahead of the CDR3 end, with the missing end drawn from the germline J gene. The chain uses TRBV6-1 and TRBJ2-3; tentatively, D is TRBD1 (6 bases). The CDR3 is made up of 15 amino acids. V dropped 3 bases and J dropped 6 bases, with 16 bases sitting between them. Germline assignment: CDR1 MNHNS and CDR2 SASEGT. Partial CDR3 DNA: TGTGCCAGCAGTGACAGGGGCCGAAAAGGGGATACG. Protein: CASSDRGRKGDT. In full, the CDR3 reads CASSDRGRKGDTQYF.

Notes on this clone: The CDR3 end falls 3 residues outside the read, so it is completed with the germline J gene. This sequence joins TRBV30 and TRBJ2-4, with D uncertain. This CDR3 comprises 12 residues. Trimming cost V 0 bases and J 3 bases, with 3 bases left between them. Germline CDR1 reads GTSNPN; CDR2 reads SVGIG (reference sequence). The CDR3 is CAWSVHKNIQYF. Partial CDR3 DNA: TGTGCCTGGAGTGTACACAAAAACATT.

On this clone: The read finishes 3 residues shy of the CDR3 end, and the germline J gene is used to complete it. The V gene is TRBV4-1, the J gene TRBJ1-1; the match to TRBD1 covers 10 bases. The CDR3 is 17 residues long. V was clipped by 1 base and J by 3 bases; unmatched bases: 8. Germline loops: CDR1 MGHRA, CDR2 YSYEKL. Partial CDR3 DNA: TGCGCCAGCAGCCAAGGCCTATTCGGGACAGGGGACACTGAA. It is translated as CASSQGLFGTGDTE. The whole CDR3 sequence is CASSQGLFGTGDTEAFF.

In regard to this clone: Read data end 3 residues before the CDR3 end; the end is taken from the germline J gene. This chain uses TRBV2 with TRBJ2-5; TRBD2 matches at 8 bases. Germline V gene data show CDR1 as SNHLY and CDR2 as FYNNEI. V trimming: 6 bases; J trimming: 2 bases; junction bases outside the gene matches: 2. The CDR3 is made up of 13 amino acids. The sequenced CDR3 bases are TGTGCCAGCAGCCGGGGGGGACAAGAGACC. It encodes CASSRGGQET. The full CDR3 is CASSRGGQETQYF.

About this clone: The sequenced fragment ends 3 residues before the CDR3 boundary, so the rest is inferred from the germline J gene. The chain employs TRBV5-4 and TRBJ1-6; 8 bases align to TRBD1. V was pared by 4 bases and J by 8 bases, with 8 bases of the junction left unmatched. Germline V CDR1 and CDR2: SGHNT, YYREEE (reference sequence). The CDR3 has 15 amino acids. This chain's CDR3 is CASSRTGNGDSPLHF. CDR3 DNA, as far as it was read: TGTGCCAGCAGCCGGACAGGGAACGGGGATTCACCC.

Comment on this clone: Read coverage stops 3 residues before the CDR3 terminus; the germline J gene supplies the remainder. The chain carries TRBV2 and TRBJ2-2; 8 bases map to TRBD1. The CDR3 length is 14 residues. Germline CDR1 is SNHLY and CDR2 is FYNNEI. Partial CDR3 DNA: TGTGCCAGCAGTGAGTCAGGGGGCGGAGAAAAG. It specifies CASSESGGGEK. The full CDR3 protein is CASSESGGGEKLFF.

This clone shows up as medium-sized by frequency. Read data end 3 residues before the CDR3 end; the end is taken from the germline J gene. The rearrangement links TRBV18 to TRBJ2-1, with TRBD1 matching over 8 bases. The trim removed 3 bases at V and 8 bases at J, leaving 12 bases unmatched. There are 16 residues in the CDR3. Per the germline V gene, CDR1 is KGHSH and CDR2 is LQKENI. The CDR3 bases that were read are TGTGCCAGCTCACCGCCTCGCCCCGGACAGGGCGATGAG. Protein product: CASSPPRPGQGDE. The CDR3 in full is CASSPPRPGQGDEQFF.

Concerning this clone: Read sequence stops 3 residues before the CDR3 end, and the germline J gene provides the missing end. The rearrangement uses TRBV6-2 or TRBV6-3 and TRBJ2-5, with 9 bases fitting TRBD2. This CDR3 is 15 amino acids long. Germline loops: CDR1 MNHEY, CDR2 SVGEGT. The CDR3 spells CASSPRAGGLATQYF. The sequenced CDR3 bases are TGTGCCAGCTCCCCCCGGGCGGGGGGGTTGGCAACC.

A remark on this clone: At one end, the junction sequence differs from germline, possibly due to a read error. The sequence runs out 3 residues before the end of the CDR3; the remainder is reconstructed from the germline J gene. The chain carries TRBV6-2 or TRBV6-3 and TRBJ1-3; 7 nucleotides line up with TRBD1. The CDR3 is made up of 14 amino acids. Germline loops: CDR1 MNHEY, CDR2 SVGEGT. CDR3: CACRSGGSGNTIYF. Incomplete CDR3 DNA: TGTGCCTGCAGGTCAGGGGGCTCTGGAAACACC.

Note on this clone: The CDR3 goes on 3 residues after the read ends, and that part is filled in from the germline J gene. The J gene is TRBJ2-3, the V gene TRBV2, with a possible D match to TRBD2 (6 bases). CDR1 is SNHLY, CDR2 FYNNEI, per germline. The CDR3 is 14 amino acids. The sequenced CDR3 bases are TGTGCCAGCAGTGAGGGGTTGACGGGACTCCCG. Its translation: CASSEGLTGLP. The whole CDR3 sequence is CASSEGLTGLPQYF. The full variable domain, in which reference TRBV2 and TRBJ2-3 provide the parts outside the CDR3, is EPEVTQTPSHQVTQMGQEVILRCVPISNHLYFYWYRQILGQKVEFLVSFYNNEISEKSEIFDDQFSVERPDGSNFTLKIRSTKLEDSAMYFCASSEGLTGLPQYFGPGTRLTVL.

This CDR3 is CASSEVSGVRYEQYF. The sequenced CDR3 bases are TGTGCCAGCAGTGAAGTTAGCGGGGTTCGTTACGAG. The chain employs TRBV2 and TRBJ2-7, with TRBD2 matching 8 bases. The read ends 3 residues early relative to the CDR3; the germline J gene fills the gap. The CDR3 contains 15 residues. V trimming: 1 base; J trimming: 4 bases; junction bases outside the gene matches: 6. The germline V gene encodes CDR1 SNHLY and CDR2 FYNNEI.

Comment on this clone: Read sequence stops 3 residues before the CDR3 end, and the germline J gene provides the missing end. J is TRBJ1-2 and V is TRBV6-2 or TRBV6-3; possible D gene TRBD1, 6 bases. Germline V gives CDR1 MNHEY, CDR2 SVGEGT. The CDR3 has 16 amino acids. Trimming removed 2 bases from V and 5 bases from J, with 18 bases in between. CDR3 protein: CASSYERGPAPYGYTF. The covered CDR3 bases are TGTGCCAGCAGTTACGAGCGGGGGCCCGCACCATATGGC.

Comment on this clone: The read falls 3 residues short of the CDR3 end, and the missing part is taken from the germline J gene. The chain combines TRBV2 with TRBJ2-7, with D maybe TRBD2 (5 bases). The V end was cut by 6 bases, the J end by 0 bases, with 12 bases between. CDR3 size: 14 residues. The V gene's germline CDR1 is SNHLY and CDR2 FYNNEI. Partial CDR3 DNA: TGTGCCAGCAGCTTGGACTGGAACTCCTACGAG. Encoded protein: CASSLDWNSYE. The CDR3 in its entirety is CASSLDWNSYEQYF.

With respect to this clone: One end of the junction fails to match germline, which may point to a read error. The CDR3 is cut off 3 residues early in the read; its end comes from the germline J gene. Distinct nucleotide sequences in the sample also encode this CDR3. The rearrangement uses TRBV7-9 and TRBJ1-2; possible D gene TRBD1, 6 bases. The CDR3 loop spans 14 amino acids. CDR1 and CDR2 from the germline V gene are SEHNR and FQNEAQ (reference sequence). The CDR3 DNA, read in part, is TGTGCCAGCAGCTTAGTTGGCAGGGGTGATGGA. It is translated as CASSLVGRGDG. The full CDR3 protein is CASSLVGRGDGYTF.

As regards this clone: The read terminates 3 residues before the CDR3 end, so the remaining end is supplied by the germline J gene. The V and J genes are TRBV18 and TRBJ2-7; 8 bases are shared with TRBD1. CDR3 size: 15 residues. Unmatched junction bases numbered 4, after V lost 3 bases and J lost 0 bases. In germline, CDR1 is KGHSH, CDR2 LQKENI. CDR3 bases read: TGTGCCAGCTCACCCGGGACAGGCAGCTCCTACGAG. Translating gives CASSPGTGSSYE. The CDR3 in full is CASSPGTGSSYEQYF.

The part of the CDR3 DNA that was read is TGCGCCAGCAGCCCCTGGGGACAGGGGAGTACAGGGGCCAACGTA. As protein: CASSPWGQGSTGANV. The CDR3 reads in full as CASSPWGQGSTGANVLFF. The rearrangement uses TRBV5-1 and TRBJ1-4; 10 positions match TRBD1. The CDR3 end is not reached by the read, which stops 3 residues before it; the germline J gene fills it in. The CDR3 has 18 amino acids. The germline gives CDR1 SGHRS, CDR2 YFSETQ.

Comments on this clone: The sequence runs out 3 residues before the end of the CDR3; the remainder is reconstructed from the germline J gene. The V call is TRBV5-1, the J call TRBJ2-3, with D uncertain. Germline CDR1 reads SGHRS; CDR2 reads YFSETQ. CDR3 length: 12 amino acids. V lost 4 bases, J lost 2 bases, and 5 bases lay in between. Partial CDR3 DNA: TGCGCCAGCAGCCCCTACACAGATACG. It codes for CASSPYTDT. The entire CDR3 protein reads CASSPYTDTQYF.

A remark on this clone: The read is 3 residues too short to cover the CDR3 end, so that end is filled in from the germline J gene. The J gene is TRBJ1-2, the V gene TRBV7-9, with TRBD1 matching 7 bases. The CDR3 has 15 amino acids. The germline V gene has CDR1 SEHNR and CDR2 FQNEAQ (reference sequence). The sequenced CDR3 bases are TGTGCCAGCAGCCTCCAACAGGGGTACACAGATACC. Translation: CASSLQQGYTDT. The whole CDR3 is CASSLQQGYTDTYTF.

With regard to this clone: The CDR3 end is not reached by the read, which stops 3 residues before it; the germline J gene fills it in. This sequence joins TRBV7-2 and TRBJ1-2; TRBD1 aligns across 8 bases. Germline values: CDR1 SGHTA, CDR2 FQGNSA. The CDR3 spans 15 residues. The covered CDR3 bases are TGTGCCAGCAGCGCCAGGGGGCAGGGATACAATGAC. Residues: CASSARGQGYND. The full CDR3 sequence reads CASSARGQGYNDYTF.

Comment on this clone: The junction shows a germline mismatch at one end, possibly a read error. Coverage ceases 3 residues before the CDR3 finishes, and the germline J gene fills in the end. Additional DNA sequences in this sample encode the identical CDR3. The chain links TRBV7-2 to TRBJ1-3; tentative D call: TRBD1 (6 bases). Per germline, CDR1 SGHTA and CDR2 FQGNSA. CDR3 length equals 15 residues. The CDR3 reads CASSFGGARGNTIYF. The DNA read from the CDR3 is TGTGCCAGCAGCTTCGGGGGGGCGCGCGGAAACACG.

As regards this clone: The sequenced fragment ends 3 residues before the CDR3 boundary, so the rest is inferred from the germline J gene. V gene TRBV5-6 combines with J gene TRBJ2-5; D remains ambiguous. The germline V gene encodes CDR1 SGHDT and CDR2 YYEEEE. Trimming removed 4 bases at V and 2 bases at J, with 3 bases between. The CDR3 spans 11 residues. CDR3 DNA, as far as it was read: TGTGCCAGCAGCCTTCAAGAGACC. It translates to CASSLQET. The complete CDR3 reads CASSLQETQYF.

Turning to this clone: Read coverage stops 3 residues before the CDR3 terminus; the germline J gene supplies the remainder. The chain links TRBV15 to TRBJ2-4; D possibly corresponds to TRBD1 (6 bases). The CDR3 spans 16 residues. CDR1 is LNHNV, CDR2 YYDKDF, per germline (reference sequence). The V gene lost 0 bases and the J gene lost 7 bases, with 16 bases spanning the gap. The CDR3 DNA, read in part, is TGTGCCACCAGCAGAGAGAGCCCAGGGGCGGTGAACATT. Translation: CATSRESPGAVNI. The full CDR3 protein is CATSRESPGAVNIQYF.

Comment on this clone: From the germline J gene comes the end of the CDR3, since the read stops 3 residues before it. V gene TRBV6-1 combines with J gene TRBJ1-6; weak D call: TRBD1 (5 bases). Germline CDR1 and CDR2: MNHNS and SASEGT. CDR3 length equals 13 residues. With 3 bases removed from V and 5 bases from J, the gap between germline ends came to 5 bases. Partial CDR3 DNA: TGTGCCAGCAGTGACAGGGATAATTCACCC. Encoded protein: CASSDRDNSP. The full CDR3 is CASSDRDNSPLHF.

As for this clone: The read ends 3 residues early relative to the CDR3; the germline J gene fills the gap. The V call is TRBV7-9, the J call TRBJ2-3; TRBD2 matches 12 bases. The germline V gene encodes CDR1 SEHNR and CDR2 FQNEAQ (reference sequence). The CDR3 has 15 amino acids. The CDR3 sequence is CASRAGTSGQETQYF. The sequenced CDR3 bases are TGTGCCAGCAGAGCCGGGACTAGCGGGCAAGAGACG.

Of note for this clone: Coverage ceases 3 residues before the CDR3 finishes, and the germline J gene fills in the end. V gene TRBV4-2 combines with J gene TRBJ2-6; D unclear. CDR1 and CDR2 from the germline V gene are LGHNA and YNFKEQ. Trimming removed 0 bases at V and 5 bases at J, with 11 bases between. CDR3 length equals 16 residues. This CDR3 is CASSQDRSTWANVLTF. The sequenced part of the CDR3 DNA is TGTGCCAGCAGCCAAGACAGGAGCACCTGGGCCAACGTC.

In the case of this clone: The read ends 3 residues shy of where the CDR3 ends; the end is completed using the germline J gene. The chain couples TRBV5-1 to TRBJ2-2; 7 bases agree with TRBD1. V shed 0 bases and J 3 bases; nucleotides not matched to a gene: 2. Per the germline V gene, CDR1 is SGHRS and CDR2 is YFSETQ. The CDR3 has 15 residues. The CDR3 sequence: CASSLGDSYTGELFF. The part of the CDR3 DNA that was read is TGCGCCAGCAGCTTGGGGGACAGTTACACCGGGGAG.

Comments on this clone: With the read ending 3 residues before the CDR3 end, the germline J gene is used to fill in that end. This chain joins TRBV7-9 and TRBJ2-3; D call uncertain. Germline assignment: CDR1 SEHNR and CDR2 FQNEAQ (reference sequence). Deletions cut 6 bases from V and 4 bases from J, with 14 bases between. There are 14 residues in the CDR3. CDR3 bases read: TGTGCCAGCAGTCTCATCTCACAAGCAGATACG. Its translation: CASSLISQADT. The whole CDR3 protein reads CASSLISQADTQYF.

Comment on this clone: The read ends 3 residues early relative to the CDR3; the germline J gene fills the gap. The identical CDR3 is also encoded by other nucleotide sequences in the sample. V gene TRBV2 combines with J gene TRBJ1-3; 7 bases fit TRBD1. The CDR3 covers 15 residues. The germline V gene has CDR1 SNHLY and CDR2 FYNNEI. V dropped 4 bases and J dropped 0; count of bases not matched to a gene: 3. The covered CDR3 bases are TGTGCCAGCAGTGTAGCAGGGGGCTCTGGAAACACC. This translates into CASSVAGGSGNT. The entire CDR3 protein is CASSVAGGSGNTIYF.